This T cell receptor (beta chain) was identified in a study of T cell clones after liver transplantation. Produced via immunoSEQ multiplex PCR; TCRdb's table is partial and in-frame only. Found here are 55,000 to 75,000 clones, about 70% of them singletons; the top ten hold 2.8%. Germline lookup yields CDR1 SGHTS and CDR2 YDEGEE. V gave up 3 bases and J gave up 5 bases; unmatched junction bases: 2. CDR3 size: 14 residues. The sequence came from a human patient who received a liver transplant. T cells may partly derive from the graft donor. Sequencing used CD4+ T cells from blood, obtained at the roughly 15-month timepoint. This chain joins TRBV5-8 and TRBJ2-5, with 12 bases aligning to TRBD2. The CDR3 coding sequence is TGTGCCAGCAGCTACGGGACTAGCGGGGAGACCCAGTACTTC. It is translated as CASSYGTSGETQYF.